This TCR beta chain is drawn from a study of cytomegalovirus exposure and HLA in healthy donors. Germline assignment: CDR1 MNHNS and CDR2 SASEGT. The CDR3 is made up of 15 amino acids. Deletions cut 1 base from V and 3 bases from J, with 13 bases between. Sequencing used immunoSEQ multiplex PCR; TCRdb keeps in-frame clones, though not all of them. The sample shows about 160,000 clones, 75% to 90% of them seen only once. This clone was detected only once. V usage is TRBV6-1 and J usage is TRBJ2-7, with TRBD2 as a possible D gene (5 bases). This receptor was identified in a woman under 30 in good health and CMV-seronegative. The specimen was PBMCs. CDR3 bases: TGTGCCAGCAGTGAAGGACTAACAGCCGACTACGAGCAGTACTTC. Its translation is CASSEGLTADYEQYF.